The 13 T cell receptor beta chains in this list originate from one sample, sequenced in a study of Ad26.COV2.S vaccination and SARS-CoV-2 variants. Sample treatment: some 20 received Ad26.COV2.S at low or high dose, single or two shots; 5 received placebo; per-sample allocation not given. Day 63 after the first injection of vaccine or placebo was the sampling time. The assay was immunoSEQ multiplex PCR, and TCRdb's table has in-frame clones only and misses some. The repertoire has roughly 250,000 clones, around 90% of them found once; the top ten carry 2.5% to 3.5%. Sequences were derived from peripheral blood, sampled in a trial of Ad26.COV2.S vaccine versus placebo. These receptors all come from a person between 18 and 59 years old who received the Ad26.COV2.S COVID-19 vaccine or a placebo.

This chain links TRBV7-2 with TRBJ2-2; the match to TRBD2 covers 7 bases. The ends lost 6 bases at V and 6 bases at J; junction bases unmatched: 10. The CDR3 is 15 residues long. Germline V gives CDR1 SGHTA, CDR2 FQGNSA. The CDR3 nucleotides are TGTGCCAGCAGTCGTGCGGGAGCTTTCGCCGGGGAGCTGTTTTTT. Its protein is CASSRAGAFAGELFF.

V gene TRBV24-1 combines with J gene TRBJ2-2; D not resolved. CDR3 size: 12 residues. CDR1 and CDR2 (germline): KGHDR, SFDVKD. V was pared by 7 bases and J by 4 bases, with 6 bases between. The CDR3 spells CATRESTGELFF. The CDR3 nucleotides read TGTGCCACCAGAGAGTCCACCGGGGAGCTGTTTTTT.

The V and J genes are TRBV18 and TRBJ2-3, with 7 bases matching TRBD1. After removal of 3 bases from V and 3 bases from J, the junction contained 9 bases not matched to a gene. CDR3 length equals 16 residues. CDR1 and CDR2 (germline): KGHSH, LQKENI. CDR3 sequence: CASSPTGPRSTDTQYF. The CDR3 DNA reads TGTGCCAGCTCACCGACAGGGCCTCGATCAACAGATACGCAGTATTTT.

In DNA form, the CDR3 reads TGTGCCAGCAGCTTGGGGACAGGGGGGTTCAATGAGCAGTTCTTC. Its protein is CASSLGTGGFNEQFF. The V and J genes are TRBV5-4 and TRBJ2-1, with TRBD1 matching over 10 bases. With V trimmed by 0 bases and J by 6 bases, 3 bases remained unmatched. The germline CDR1 and CDR2 sequences are SGHNT and YYREEE (reference sequence). The CDR3 covers 15 residues.

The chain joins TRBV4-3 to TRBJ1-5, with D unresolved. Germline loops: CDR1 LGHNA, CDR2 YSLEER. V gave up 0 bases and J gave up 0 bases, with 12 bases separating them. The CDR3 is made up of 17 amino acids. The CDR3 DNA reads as TGCGCCAGCAGCCAAGACCTCCGACGCTATAGCAATCAGCCCCAGCATTTT. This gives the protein CASSQDLRRYSNQPQHF.

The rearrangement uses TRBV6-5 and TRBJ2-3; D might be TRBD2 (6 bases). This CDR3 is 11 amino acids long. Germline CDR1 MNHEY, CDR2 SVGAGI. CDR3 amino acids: CAARREDTQYF. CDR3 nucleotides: TGTGCGGCGAGGCGGGAAGATACGCAGTATTTT.

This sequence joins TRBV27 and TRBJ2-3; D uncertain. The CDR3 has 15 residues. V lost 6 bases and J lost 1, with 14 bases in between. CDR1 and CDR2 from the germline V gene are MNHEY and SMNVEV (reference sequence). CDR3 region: CASRPYALGTDTQYF. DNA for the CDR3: TGTGCCAGCAGACCTTATGCCCTTGGCACAGATACGCAGTATTTT.

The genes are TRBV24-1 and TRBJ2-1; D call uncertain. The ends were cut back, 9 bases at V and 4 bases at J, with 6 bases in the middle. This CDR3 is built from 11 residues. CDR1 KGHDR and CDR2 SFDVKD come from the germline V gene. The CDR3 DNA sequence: TGTGCCACCGCATTGTACAATGAGCAGTTCTTC. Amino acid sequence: CATALYNEQFF.

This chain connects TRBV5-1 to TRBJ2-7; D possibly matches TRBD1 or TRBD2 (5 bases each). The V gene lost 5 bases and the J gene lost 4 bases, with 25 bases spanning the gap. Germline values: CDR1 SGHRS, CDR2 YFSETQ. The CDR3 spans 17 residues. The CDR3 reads CASRFERGVMRGYEQYF. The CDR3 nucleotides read TGCGCCAGCAGGTTTGAACGGGGCGTAATGCGTGGTTACGAGCAGTACTTC.

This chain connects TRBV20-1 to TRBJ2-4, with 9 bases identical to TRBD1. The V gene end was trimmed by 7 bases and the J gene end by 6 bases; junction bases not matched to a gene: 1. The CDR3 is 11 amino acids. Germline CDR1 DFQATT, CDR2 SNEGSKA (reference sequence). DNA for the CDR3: TGCAGTGTACAGGGGGCAAACATTCAGTACTTC. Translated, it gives CSVQGANIQYF.

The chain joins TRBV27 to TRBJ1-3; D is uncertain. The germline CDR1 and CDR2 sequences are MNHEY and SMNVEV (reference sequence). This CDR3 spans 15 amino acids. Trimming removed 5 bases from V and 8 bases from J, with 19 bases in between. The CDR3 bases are TGTGCCAGCAGTCGCAGTACCGGGAGCGTCGACACCATATATTTT. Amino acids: CASSRSTGSVDTIYF.

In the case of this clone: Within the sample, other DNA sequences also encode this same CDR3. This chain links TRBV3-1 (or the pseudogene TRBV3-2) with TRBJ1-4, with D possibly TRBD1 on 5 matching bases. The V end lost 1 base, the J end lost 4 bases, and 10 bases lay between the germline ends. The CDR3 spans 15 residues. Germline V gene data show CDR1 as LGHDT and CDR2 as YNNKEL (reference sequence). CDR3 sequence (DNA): TGTGCCAGCAGCCAAGTCCGAGGGGTTAATGAAAAACTGTTTTTT. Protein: CASSQVRGVNEKLFF.

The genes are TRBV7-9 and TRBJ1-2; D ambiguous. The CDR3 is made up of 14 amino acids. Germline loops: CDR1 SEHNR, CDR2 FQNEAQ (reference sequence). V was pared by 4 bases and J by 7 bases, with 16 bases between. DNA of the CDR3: TGTGCCAGCAGCTCATGGACGGCGTTGGGTGGCTACACCTTC. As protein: CASSSWTALGGYTF. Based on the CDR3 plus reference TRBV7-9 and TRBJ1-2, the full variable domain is DTGVSQNPRHKITKRGQNVTFRCDPISEHNRLYWYRQTLGQGPEFLTYFQNEAQLEKSRLLSDRFSAERPKGSFSTLEIQRTEQGDSAMYLCASSSWTALGGYTFGSGTRLTVV.